Sequencing of this TCR beta chain was carried out in a study of T cell changes during pregnancy in multiple sclerosis. The V gene end was trimmed by 1 base and the J gene end by 7 bases; junction bases not matched to a gene: 6. The CDR3 extends over 15 amino acids. The germline V gene encodes CDR1 SEHNR and CDR2 FQNEAQ (reference sequence). The table lists this clone with a count of one. Assay: immunoSEQ multiplex PCR; the TCRdb copy retains only in-frame clones and omits some. The repertoire holds tens of thousands of clones, with 85% to 95% as singletons. The sequence derives from a female donor with multiple sclerosis, enrolled in a pregnancy study. The rearrangement links TRBV7-9 to TRBJ2-1, with 8 bases identical to TRBD2. The sample consisted of CD4+ T cells from peripheral blood mononuclear cells, taken in the third trimester of pregnancy. CDR3 residues: CASSLEAGERNEQFF. DNA for the CDR3: TGTGCCAGCAGCTTAGAAGCGGGAGAGCGTAATGAGCAGTTCTTC.